This T cell receptor (beta chain) was found in a study of blood T cell repertoires in COVID-19. Study overall: Material from acute and convalescent COVID-19 was sourced from the United States, Italy and Spain.

The J segment lost 7 bases and the V segment lost 3 bases, leaving 5 bases of the junction unmatched. From germline, CDR1 is GTSNPN and CDR2 SVGIG (reference sequence). The CDR3 has 13 residues. Clinical history as reported by participants underpinned cohort assignment. Participants in the exposed group had met a COVID-19 case in the 2 weeks before joining the study. Original data processing: Nucleated cell number was recorded as an estimate derived from reference gene primer amplification. The protocol was immunoSEQ multiplex PCR, while the TCRdb copy is restricted to in-frame clones and leaves out a portion. That table gives V, J and clone size, and the DNA gave D and trimming. This table has 260,000 or so clones, under 90% appearing once.

Sequenced sample: PBMCs or T cells enriched from blood (not recorded which). The rearrangement uses TRBV30 and TRBJ1-1; 10 bases are shared with TRBD1. The clonotype was recovered from a woman between 35 and 50 years old who had been exposed to COVID-19. CDR3 amino acids: CAWRRGQGNEAFF. CDR3 nucleotides: TGTGCCTGGAGGAGGGGACAGGGGAATGAAGCTTTCTTT.